This TCR beta chain was profiled in a study of T cell repertoires in cytomegalovirus infection. TCRdb itself ran the reads through MiXCR, one entry per CDR3 protein. The sample holds roughly 570,000 distinct CDR3 sequences, approximately 40% seen once. Note on this clonotype: The antigen is unknown.

Germline CDR1 is MNHEY and CDR2 is SVGAGI. Germline trimming cut 5 bases from V and 7 bases from J; bases unmatched to any gene: 8. This CDR3 is built from 14 residues. Specimen: cultured PBMCs, collected from culture after CMV antigen stimulation. The chain combines TRBV6-5 with TRBJ2-1; 7 bases align to TRBD1. This TCR came from a human donor in good health (CMV status not recorded). Some clones in this sample may be carry-over from other donors' samples. CDR3 nucleotides: TGTGCCAGCAGTCGGACAGGAGCCTCTAATGAGCAGTTCTTC. Residues: CASSRTGASNEQFF.